This entry lists 2 T cell receptor beta chains sequenced from one sample in a study of blood T cell repertoires in COVID-19. The table came from immunoSEQ multiplex PCR; TCRdb's copy has only in-frame clones and leaves some out. Here the sample spans about 250,000 clones, 75% to 85% being singletons. The material sequenced was PBMCs or T cells enriched from blood (not recorded which). These TCRs come from a woman between 45 and 65 years old with acute COVID-19.

The chain is built from TRBV6-1 and TRBJ1-1; maybe TRBD1 (5 bases). CDR1 MNHNS and CDR2 SASEGT come from the germline V gene. The V gene lost 2 bases and the J gene lost 4 bases, with 11 bases spanning the gap. The length of the CDR3 is 14 residues. This CDR3 reads CASSERQGVTEAFF. The DNA for the CDR3 is TGTGCCAGCAGTGAAAGGCAGGGTGTCACTGAAGCTTTCTTT.

This clone occurred once. The rearrangement joins TRBV30 to TRBJ1-2, with D uncertain. The CDR3 has 13 residues. V lost 0 bases, J lost 4 bases, and 9 bases lay in between. Germline-derived CDR1 and CDR2 are GTSNPN and SVGIG (reference sequence). CDR3 in DNA: TGTGCCTGGAGTGTTGGCCGAGGCTATGGCTACACCTTC. Protein sequence: CAWSVGRGYGYTF.